A selection of T cell receptor beta chains follows, all from one sample in a study of T-cell memory formation after mild COVID-19. TCRdb passed the 5' RACE reads through MiXCR, listing each CDR3 protein once. The data hold about 13,000 distinct CDR3 sequences, with roughly 15% observed a single time. The sequencing sample was made of PBMCs or a T cell subset sorted from them (not recorded which). The origin of the receptors is a man between 18 and 29 years old who had mild COVID-19 (a few samples of this study predate the infection). Cell type and time point are not known. Both conserved end residues are part of each CDR3.

J gene: TRBJ1-1
V gene: TRBV4-2
CDR3 protein: CASSPAEVGTEAFF

J gene: TRBJ2-1
V gene: TRBV7-9
CDR3 protein: CASSPKSGGAFSYNEQFF

J gene: TRBJ2-5
V gene: TRBV7-6
CDR3 protein: CASTPGGGQETQYF

J gene: TRBJ2-1
V gene: TRBV7-2
CDR3 protein: CASSLGFLTYNEQFF

J gene: TRBJ2-1
V gene: TRBV27
CDR3 protein: CASSSLSRNEQFF

J gene: TRBJ2-7
V gene: TRBV3-1
CDR3 protein: CASSQGNRGGYEQYF

J gene: TRBJ1-1
V gene: TRBV30
CDR3 protein: CALEGMNTEAFF

J gene: TRBJ2-7
V gene: TRBV5-1
CDR3 protein: CASSPKDYYEQYF

J gene: TRBJ2-1
V gene: TRBV6-5
CDR3 protein: CASSDRPSGGAGNEQFF

J gene: TRBJ2-1
V gene: TRBV27
CDR3 protein: CASSSLAGFYNEQFF

J gene: TRBJ1-1
V gene: TRBV29-1
CDR3 protein: CSVDEGLDRFEEAFF

J gene: TRBJ2-7
V gene: TRBV18
CDR3 protein: CASSSSYRPSYEQYF

J gene: TRBJ2-5
V gene: TRBV5-4
CDR3 protein: CASGDLFSGQETQYF

J gene: TRBJ2-2
V gene: TRBV29-1
CDR3 protein: CSVRTSGGHNTGELFF

J gene: TRBJ1-2
V gene: TRBV19
CDR3 protein: CASSIPRMDNYGYTF

J gene: TRBJ1-4
V gene: TRBV11-2
CDR3 protein: CASSFTQGGGEKLFF

J gene: TRBJ1-5
V gene: TRBV9
CDR3 protein: CASSVVSAGNDQPQHF

J gene: TRBJ2-1
V gene: TRBV12-3/TRBV12-4
CDR3 protein: CASRWSGGNEQFF

J gene: TRBJ2-5
V gene: TRBV11-2
CDR3 protein: CASSLFRPGGQETQYF

J gene: TRBJ1-2
V gene: TRBV4-1
CDR3 protein: CASSQEFMDFRGYTF

J gene: TRBJ2-2
V gene: TRBV7-2
CDR3 protein: CASNPLGQGHTGELFF

J gene: TRBJ1-1
V gene: TRBV7-3
CDR3 protein: CASSLGSGWAFF

J gene: TRBJ1-2
V gene: TRBV12-3/TRBV12-4
CDR3 protein: CASSLDFQAWGGYTF

J gene: TRBJ2-5
V gene: TRBV7-9
CDR3 protein: CSLGGETQYF

J gene: TRBJ2-7
V gene: TRBV5-5
CDR3 protein: CASSSEDRAHEQYF

J gene: TRBJ2-7
V gene: TRBV11-2
CDR3 protein: CASSLDPGQRYYEQYF

J gene: TRBJ1-4
V gene: TRBV11-2
CDR3 protein: CASSGFGEKLFF

J gene: TRBJ1-5
V gene: TRBV19
CDR3 protein: CASSNEGQGLNQPQHF

J gene: TRBJ1-5
V gene: TRBV12-3/TRBV12-4
CDR3 protein: CASKQGNRPQHF